The 20 T cell receptor beta chains in this list originate from one sample, sequenced in a study of T cells after yellow fever vaccination. TCRdb analysed the 5' RACE reads with MiXCR anew, one entry per CDR3 protein. The table lists hundreds of thousands of distinct CDR3 sequences, 15% to 20% of them singletons. The starting material was PBMCs, obtained before the yellow fever booster vaccination. These receptors came from a man aged 18 to 29 who received the YFV17D yellow fever vaccine.

This clonotype has just a few counts. The genes are TRBV4-3 and TRBJ1-2; TRBD1 agrees at 9 bases. This CDR3 is 16 amino acids long. Germline CDR1 LGHNA, CDR2 YSLEER. V shed 0 bases and J 5 bases; nucleotides not matched to a gene: 7. The CDR3 sequence is CASSQEVNRGLYGYTF. The DNA for the CDR3 is TGCGCCAGCAGCCAAGAAGTAAACAGGGGGCTTTATGGCTACACCTTC.

This clonotype was detected only a few times. This chain uses TRBV7-3 with TRBJ2-3, with 7 bases that match TRBD2. Germline CDR1 and CDR2: SGHTA and FQGTGA. Losses at the gene ends were 3 bases for V and 3 bases for J; bases not matched to a gene: 3. CDR3 length: 14 residues. The CDR3 region has the DNA TGTGCCAGCAGCTTCCTGGGGGGGACAGATACGCAGTATTTT. Amino acid sequence: CASSFLGGTDTQYF.

The chain employs TRBV20-1 and TRBJ2-2, with 12 positions matching TRBD1. J gave up 7 bases and V 1 base, and 7 bases lay outside the gene matches. Germline assignment: CDR1 DFQATT and CDR2 SNEGSKA (reference sequence). CDR3 length: 16 amino acids. CDR3 nucleotides: TGCAGTGCTAGAGCTGGAGGGACAGGGGGCCACGGGGAGCTGTTTTTT. Translating gives CSARAGGTGGHGELFF.

This clonotype showed up just a few times. The V and J genes are TRBV7-6 and TRBJ2-3; D perhaps matches TRBD2 (6 bases). This CDR3 comprises 18 residues. V was cut by 5 bases and J by 1 base, with 22 bases left in between. The germline V gene has CDR1 SGHVS and CDR2 FNYEAQ. CDR3 in amino acids: CASSPQASGVLGTDTQYF. CDR3 DNA sequence: TGTGCCAGCAGCCCACAAGCATCGGGGGTCCTTGGCACAGATACGCAGTATTTT.

This clonotype was detected only a few times. This chain uses TRBV11-2 with TRBJ2-5, with 10 bases matching TRBD2. Germline CDR1 SGHAT, CDR2 FQNNGV. The CDR3 consists of 11 residues. V gave up 3 bases and J gave up 14 bases; unmatched junction bases: 3. This CDR3 reads CASSLLAGVYF. The CDR3 DNA follows: TGTGCCAGCAGCTTGCTAGCGGGGGTTTACTTC.

This clonotype has only a few counts. The chain recombines TRBV7-9 with TRBJ2-3; D is perhaps TRBD1 or TRBD2 (5 bases each). Germline V gene lookup returns CDR1 SEHNR and CDR2 FQNEAQ (reference sequence). This CDR3 comprises 14 residues. Trimming stripped 8 bases from V and 2 bases from J, with 14 bases between. The CDR3: CASDWDRFTDTQYF. The CDR3 coding sequence is TGTGCCAGCGATTGGGACCGATTCACAGATACGCAGTATTTT.

The rearrangement links TRBV6-6 to TRBJ1-3; the match to TRBD1 covers 7 bases. This CDR3 is 15 amino acids long. Germline V CDR1 and CDR2: MNHNY, SVGAGI (reference sequence). Losses at the gene ends were 2 bases for V and 0 bases for J; bases not matched to a gene: 1. The CDR3, as DNA: TGTGCCAGCAGTTACGGGGACAGCTCTGGAAACACCATATATTTT. As protein: CASSYGDSSGNTIYF.

J is TRBJ2-1 and V is TRBV6-5; D tentatively reads TRBD1 or TRBD2 (6 bases each). Trimming left V 6 bases short and J 8 bases short, with 20 bases between. This CDR3 contains 15 residues. Germline CDR1 and CDR2: MNHEY and SVGAGI. The CDR3 DNA is TGTGCCAGCAGCCATCTGACGGGGGCGTTCGATGAGCAGTTCTTC. Residues: CASSHLTGAFDEQFF.

A few counts support this clonotype. The chain has TRBV12-3 or TRBV12-4 and TRBJ1-2; the D is unclear. The V end lost 4 bases, the J end lost 1 base, and 10 bases lay between the germline ends. CDR3 size: 14 residues. The DNA of the CDR3 is TGTGCCAGCAGTTCTTTAGGATTTAACTATGGCTACACCTTC. Amino acid sequence: CASSSLGFNYGYTF.

The chain is built from TRBV5-1 and TRBJ2-3; TRBD2 might be the D (5 bases). CDR3 length: 16 residues. The germline V and J ends were trimmed by 1 base and 5 bases, with 17 bases remaining between them. Germline CDR1 is SGHRS and CDR2 is YFSETQ. DNA for the CDR3: TGCGCCAGCAGCTTGCAGGCTAGCAAGGGTTTAGATACGCAGTATTTT. Translating gives CASSLQASKGLDTQYF.

Only a few counts were recorded for this clonotype. The gene calls are TRBV7-9 and TRBJ2-1; TRBD2 might be the D (5 bases). V lost 1 base, J lost 2 bases, and 12 bases lay in between. The CDR3 is 16 amino acids. Germline values: CDR1 SEHNR, CDR2 FQNEAQ (reference sequence). CDR3 coding DNA: TGTGCCAGCAGCTTAGGTCTCGGGGTCGCCTACAATGAGCAGTTCTTC. Amino acid sequence: CASSLGLGVAYNEQFF.

Details on this clonotype: No conserved phenylalanine or tryptophan is present at the end of the CDR3, so a read error is the likely explanation. The DNA is left out, because the CDR3 cannot be placed on it with certainty; the CDR3 is given as TCRdb lists it. The chain carries TRBV30 and TRBJ2-4; the D segment call TRBD2 is taken from the table without a DNA check. The V gene's germline CDR1 is GTSNPN and CDR2 SVGIG (reference sequence). The CDR3 numbers 12 amino acids, ends counted. CDR3 loop: CAWSVLLAGGLG.

The chain is built from TRBV7-9 and TRBJ1-2; D call uncertain. Per germline, CDR1 SEHNR and CDR2 FQNEAQ (reference sequence). The CDR3 covers 12 residues. V was shortened by 1 base and J by 7 bases, with 7 bases between the two germline ends. CDR3 in DNA: TGTGCCAGCAGCTTAGATGGCCCTGGCTACACCTTC. This gives the protein CASSLDGPGYTF. The entire variable domain, with the rest obtained from reference TRBV7-9 and TRBJ1-2, is as follows: DTGVSQNPRHKITKRGQNVTFRCDPISEHNRLYWYRQTLGQGPEFLTYFQNEAQLEKSRLLSDRFSAERPKGSFSTLEIQRTEQGDSAMYLCASSLDGPGYTFGSGTRLTVV.

The chain recombines TRBV21-1 with TRBJ1-4. TRBV21-1 is a pseudogene locus. This CDR3 spans 10 amino acids. This chain's CDR3 is CASGNEKLFF. The CDR3 DNA reads as TGTGCCAGCGGTAATGAAAAACTGTTTTTT.

Here the CDR3 DNA reads TGCGCCAGCAGCTTCCGAGAACAGGCGCGCGCTGAAGCTTTCTTT. It yields the protein CASSFREQARAEAFF. The J gene is TRBJ1-1, the V gene TRBV5-1, with D perhaps TRBD1 (5 bases). CDR1 is SGHRS and CDR2 is YFSETQ in the germline V gene. The CDR3 is 15 amino acids. Trimming shortened V by 2 bases and J by 6 bases, and 17 bases separated the two germline ends.

This sequence joins TRBV12-3 or TRBV12-4 and TRBJ1-5; the match to TRBD1 covers 10 bases. This CDR3 is 15 amino acids long. J gave up 8 bases and V 7 bases, and 11 bases lay outside the gene matches. The CDR3 is CASTWDRGSREPQHF. CDR3 in DNA: TGTGCCAGCACCTGGGACAGGGGTTCTAGGGAGCCCCAGCATTTT.

The chain couples TRBV12-3 or TRBV12-4 to TRBJ2-3; 9 bases match TRBD2. The CDR3 has 15 amino acids. J lost 8 bases, V lost 4 bases, and 10 bases had no gene match. The CDR3, as DNA: TGTGCCAGCAGTTCACCGGGACTAGCTACCAGTACGCAGTATTTT. The encoded protein is CASSSPGLATSTQYF.

Here the CDR3 reads CASSSDRRNQPQHF. CDR3 sequence (DNA): TGCGCCAGCAGCTCGGACAGGCGAAATCAGCCCCAGCATTTT. The chain employs TRBV5-1 and TRBJ1-5, with 7 nucleotides matching TRBD1. V lost 3 bases to trimming and J lost 4 bases; unmatched junction nucleotides: 4. The CDR3 length is 14 residues. Germline-derived CDR1 and CDR2 are SGHRS and YFSETQ.

The chain carries TRBV20-1 and TRBJ2-6; D could derive from TRBD1 or TRBD2 (5 bases each). Germline loops: CDR1 DFQATT, CDR2 SNEGSKA (reference sequence). This CDR3 has 20 amino acids. The V end was cut by 3 bases, the J end by 3 bases, with 27 bases between. CDR3 amino acids: CSASRRQRTAGFGGANVLTF. In nucleotides, the CDR3 is TGCAGTGCTAGCCGTCGACAGAGAACCGCGGGTTTTGGTGGGGCCAACGTCCTGACTTTC.

This clonotype was found a few times. CDR3 amino acids: CASSQTTFSGELFF. The CDR3 DNA reads TGCGCCAGCAGCCAGACAACATTCTCCGGGGAGCTGTTTTTT. The chain joins TRBV4-3 to TRBJ2-2; D is undetermined. The CDR3 extends over 14 amino acids. Germline V gives CDR1 LGHNA, CDR2 YSLEER. V lost 3 bases and J 6 bases, leaving 11 bases between the germline ends.